A selection of T cell receptor beta chains follows, all from one sample in a study of CD8+CD57+ T cells in acquired aplastic anemia. TCRdb re-called the reads with MiXCR, one entry per CDR3 protein. The table has approximately 130,000 distinct CDR3 sequences, approximately 41% seen once. Sequenced material: sorted CD4+, CD8+, or CD8+CD57+ T cells (not recorded which) from PBMCs. The receptors derive from a human donor with aplastic anemia. Each CDR3 is given with its conserved first and last residue. The D gene is left open where the match is weak. The listing skips clone size in some rows; elsewhere it reads once, few, many or a size class.

cdr3_nt: TGTGCCAGCAGTGAATCTGCCGGGACAGGGATGGAGACCCAGTACTTC
cdr3_aa: CASSESAGTGMETQYF
d_call: TRBD1
j_call: TRBJ2-5
v_call: TRBV25-1
clone_size: .

cdr3_nt: TGTGCCAGCAGTTTTGCGGGTGAAGCTTTCTTT
cdr3_aa: CASSFAGEAFF
d_call: .
j_call: TRBJ1-1
v_call: TRBV12-3/TRBV12-4
clone_size: many

cdr3_nt: TGTGCCAGCAGCTACGGACAGGGGAATGGCTACACCTTC
cdr3_aa: CASSYGQGNGYTF
d_call: TRBD1
j_call: TRBJ1-2
v_call: TRBV7-9
clone_size: many

cdr3_nt: TGTGCCAGCAGTATGGGGACAAACACTGAAGCTTTCTTT
cdr3_aa: CASSMGTNTEAFF
d_call: .
j_call: TRBJ1-1
v_call: TRBV6-1
clone_size: many

cdr3_nt: TGTGCCAGCAGAACAAGGGGGCGCAGAACTGAAGCTTTCTTT
cdr3_aa: CASRTRGRRTEAFF
d_call: TRBD1
j_call: TRBJ1-1
v_call: TRBV6-5
clone_size: many

cdr3_nt: TGTGCCAGCTACGGGTGGGGAGCCTATAATTCACCCCTCCACTTT
cdr3_aa: CASYGWGAYNSPLHF
d_call: .
j_call: TRBJ1-6
v_call: TRBV6-4
clone_size: many

cdr3_nt: TGCAGCGTTGACTGGCTTGCTTCCAATGAAAAACTGTTTTTT
cdr3_aa: CSVDWLASNEKLFF
d_call: .
j_call: TRBJ1-4
v_call: TRBV29-1
clone_size: .

cdr3_nt: TGTGCCAGCAGCCTGGCCAGGGGCAATCAGCCCCAGCATTTT
cdr3_aa: CASSLARGNQPQHF
d_call: .
j_call: TRBJ1-5
v_call: TRBV7-2
clone_size: many

cdr3_nt: TGTGCCACCAGCAGAAGACAGGGTATGAACACTGAAGCTTTCTTT
cdr3_aa: CATSRRQGMNTEAFF
d_call: TRBD1
j_call: TRBJ1-1
v_call: TRBV15
clone_size: .

cdr3_nt: TGTGCCAGCAGCCCAGAGAAGGGTGTTAGCAATCAGCCCCAGCATTTT
cdr3_aa: CASSPEKGVSNQPQHF
d_call: .
j_call: TRBJ1-5
v_call: TRBV4-2
clone_size: many

cdr3_nt: TGCGCCAGCAGTGTTCGGGGGGCAGATACGCAGTATTTT
cdr3_aa: CASSVRGADTQYF
d_call: TRBD2
j_call: TRBJ2-3
v_call: TRBV10-1
clone_size: .

cdr3_nt: TGCAGTGCGGCTAGGACAGGGGCAGAGACCCAGTACTTC
cdr3_aa: CSAARTGAETQYF
d_call: TRBD1
j_call: TRBJ2-5
v_call: TRBV20-1
clone_size: many

cdr3_nt: TGTGCCAGTTCTATGAGTGATGAGCAGTTCTTC
cdr3_aa: CASSMSDEQFF
d_call: .
j_call: TRBJ2-1
v_call: TRBV19
clone_size: .

cdr3_nt: TGTGCCAGCTCTATCAGTGGTGACTATGGCTACACCTTC
cdr3_aa: CASSISGDYGYTF
d_call: .
j_call: TRBJ1-2
v_call: TRBV6-1
clone_size: many

cdr3_nt: TGTGCCAGCAGTGAAGGGCAGGGGGATTCACCCCTCCACTTT
cdr3_aa: CASSEGQGDSPLHF
d_call: TRBD1
j_call: TRBJ1-6
v_call: TRBV2
clone_size: .

cdr3_nt: TGTGCCAGCAGTTTCGAGGGGCTCACTGAAGCTTTCTTT
cdr3_aa: CASSFEGLTEAFF
d_call: .
j_call: TRBJ1-1
v_call: TRBV12-3/TRBV12-4
clone_size: many

cdr3_nt: TGCGCCAGCAGCTTGACAGGGTCTGATTCACCCCTCCACTTT
cdr3_aa: CASSLTGSDSPLHF
d_call: .
j_call: TRBJ1-6
v_call: TRBV5-1
clone_size: many

cdr3_nt: TGCGCCAGCAGCTTGGGCAGTCACACCGGGGAGCTGTTTTTT
cdr3_aa: CASSLGSHTGELFF
d_call: .
j_call: TRBJ2-2
v_call: TRBV5-1
clone_size: many

cdr3_nt: TGTGCCAGCAGCCAAGGGGAGGCAGGGGGCATGGTGTTTTTT
cdr3_aa: CASSQGEAGGMVFF
d_call: TRBD1
j_call: TRBJ1-4
v_call: TRBV14
clone_size: many

cdr3_nt: TGCGCCAGCAGCCAAGGGGGCGCCGGGGAGCTGTTTTTT
cdr3_aa: CASSQGGAGELFF
d_call: TRBD1
j_call: TRBJ2-2
v_call: TRBV5-1
clone_size: many

cdr3_nt: TGTGCCAGCAGGCAGGGAGGGACTGAAGCTTTCTTT
cdr3_aa: CASRQGGTEAFF
d_call: .
j_call: TRBJ1-1
v_call: TRBV28
clone_size: .

cdr3_nt: TGTGCCAGCAGTCTAGGGACAGGCAGTTGGACCTTC
cdr3_aa: CASSLGTGSWTF
d_call: TRBD1
j_call: TRBJ1-2
v_call: TRBV2
clone_size: many

cdr3_nt: TGTGCCAGCAGCTTCGGGGGACCTCAAGAGACCCAGTACTTC
cdr3_aa: CASSFGGPQETQYF
d_call: .
j_call: TRBJ2-5
v_call: TRBV7-2
clone_size: many

cdr3_nt: TGTGCCAGCAGTTACCTCCCGGGACAGGGGGCTCCCAAACTGTTTTTT
cdr3_aa: CASSYLPGQGAPKLFF
d_call: TRBD1
j_call: TRBJ1-4
v_call: TRBV14
clone_size: .

cdr3_nt: TGTGCCAGCAGCCAAGATCGGGGACTGAACACCGGGGAGCTGTTTTTT
cdr3_aa: CASSQDRGLNTGELFF
d_call: .
j_call: TRBJ2-2
v_call: TRBV3-1
clone_size: .

cdr3_nt: TGTGCCACCAGCCCAGAGAAGGTTCGAGGCGAGACCCAGTACTTC
cdr3_aa: CATSPEKVRGETQYF
d_call: .
j_call: TRBJ2-5
v_call: TRBV15
clone_size: .

cdr3_nt: TGCGCCAGCAGGCCTCTGGGGCGGACATCTGGAAACACCATATATTTT
cdr3_aa: CASRPLGRTSGNTIYF
d_call: .
j_call: TRBJ1-3
v_call: TRBV4-1
clone_size: many

cdr3_nt: TGTGCCAGCAGCCCAGGACAGGGGACTGAAGCTTTCTTT
cdr3_aa: CASSPGQGTEAFF
d_call: TRBD1
j_call: TRBJ1-1
v_call: TRBV12-3/TRBV12-4
clone_size: many

cdr3_nt: TGTGCCACCAGCAGAGATAGGACAGGCAACTATGGCTACACCTTC
cdr3_aa: CATSRDRTGNYGYTF
d_call: TRBD1
j_call: TRBJ1-2
v_call: TRBV15
clone_size: medium-sized

cdr3_nt: TGTGCCATCAGTGAGTTACTAGCGGGGGGACCATACGAGCAGTACTTC
cdr3_aa: CAISELLAGGPYEQYF
d_call: TRBD2
j_call: TRBJ2-7
v_call: TRBV10-3
clone_size: .

cdr3_nt: TGCGGACCCGGGACAACCACAGATACGCAGTATTTT
cdr3_aa: CGPGTTTDTQYF
d_call: .
j_call: TRBJ2-3
v_call: TRBV20-1
clone_size: .

cdr3_nt: TGTGCCAGCAGCTTAGACGGCGGGTCGGAGACCCAGTACTTC
cdr3_aa: CASSLDGGSETQYF
d_call: .
j_call: TRBJ2-5
v_call: TRBV7-9
clone_size: .

cdr3_nt: TGCGCCAGCAGCTTTCGGAACAGGAACTATGGCTACACCTTC
cdr3_aa: CASSFRNRNYGYTF
d_call: .
j_call: TRBJ1-2
v_call: TRBV5-1
clone_size: many

cdr3_nt: TGTGCCAGCAGCTCAGTCCAGGGATTTACTGAAGCTTTCTTT
cdr3_aa: CASSSVQGFTEAFF
d_call: .
j_call: TRBJ1-1
v_call: TRBV11-2
clone_size: many

cdr3_nt: TGTGCCAGCAGTTCCCGGGACAGGGGAAGAGTACAAGAGACCCAGTACTTC
cdr3_aa: CASSSRDRGRVQETQYF
d_call: TRBD1
j_call: TRBJ2-5
v_call: TRBV27
clone_size: .

cdr3_nt: TGCAGCGTTGAAGACGGCAGGGGGGACCAAGAGACCCAGTACTTC
cdr3_aa: CSVEDGRGDQETQYF
d_call: .
j_call: TRBJ2-5
v_call: TRBV29-1
clone_size: .

cdr3_nt: TGTGCCAGCAGCTTAGGACAGGATAAAGGCTACACCTTC
cdr3_aa: CASSLGQDKGYTF
d_call: TRBD1
j_call: TRBJ1-2
v_call: TRBV5-6
clone_size: many

cdr3_nt: TGTGCCAGCAGTTTAAGGGTCGACTATGGCTACACCTTC
cdr3_aa: CASSLRVDYGYTF
d_call: .
j_call: TRBJ1-2
v_call: TRBV28
clone_size: many

cdr3_nt: TGCAGTGCTAGAGGGGGAGACAGGATCAGCACAGATACGCAGTATTTT
cdr3_aa: CSARGGDRISTDTQYF
d_call: .
j_call: TRBJ2-3
v_call: TRBV20-1
clone_size: many

cdr3_nt: TGCAGTGCTAACCGACAGTCCGAGACCCAGTACTTC
cdr3_aa: CSANRQSETQYF
d_call: .
j_call: TRBJ2-5
v_call: TRBV20-1
clone_size: many

cdr3_nt: TGTGCCAGCAGCCCCGTATCTGAGCAGTTCTTC
cdr3_aa: CASSPVSEQFF
d_call: .
j_call: TRBJ2-1
v_call: TRBV11-2
clone_size: many

cdr3_nt: TGTGCCAGCAGCTCCTCCAGACAGGGGGGAGAGACCCAGTACTTC
cdr3_aa: CASSSSRQGGETQYF
d_call: TRBD1
j_call: TRBJ2-5
v_call: TRBV5-5
clone_size: many

cdr3_nt: TGCGCCAGCAGCCAAGGACGAACGGCTGGCACTGAAGCTTTCTTT
cdr3_aa: CASSQGRTAGTEAFF
d_call: .
j_call: TRBJ1-1
v_call: TRBV4-3
clone_size: .

cdr3_nt: TGTGCCAGCAGAGAAGGGAGCCACGAGCAGTACTTC
cdr3_aa: CASREGSHEQYF
d_call: .
j_call: TRBJ2-7
v_call: TRBV6-1
clone_size: few

cdr3_nt: TGTGCCAGCAGCCGGTACAGGGGTGGAACCTATGGCTACACCTTC
cdr3_aa: CASSRYRGGTYGYTF
d_call: TRBD1
j_call: TRBJ1-2
v_call: TRBV6-1
clone_size: many

cdr3_nt: TGTGCCATCAGTACCGGGACAGGGGTCAATGAGCAGTTCTTC
cdr3_aa: CAISTGTGVNEQFF
d_call: TRBD1
j_call: TRBJ2-1
v_call: TRBV10-3
clone_size: .

cdr3_nt: TGCGCCAGCAGCCAAGATGTCTCTTCCGATACGCAGTATTTT
cdr3_aa: CASSQDVSSDTQYF
d_call: .
j_call: TRBJ2-3
v_call: TRBV4-3
clone_size: many

cdr3_nt: TGTGCCAGCAGCGTACCAGCGGGGGGGCAAGAGACCCAGTACTTC
cdr3_aa: CASSVPAGGQETQYF
d_call: TRBD2
j_call: TRBJ2-5
v_call: TRBV9
clone_size: many

cdr3_nt: TGTGCCAGCAGTTCCCCCAGGGGACCGATTGAAGCTTTCTTT
cdr3_aa: CASSSPRGPIEAFF
d_call: .
j_call: TRBJ1-1
v_call: TRBV6-5
clone_size: many

cdr3_nt: TGTGCCAGCAGTTTATGGGGCCCTGAAGCTTTCTTT
cdr3_aa: CASSLWGPEAFF
d_call: .
j_call: TRBJ1-1
v_call: TRBV28
clone_size: few

cdr3_nt: TGTGCCAGTAGTAGGACAGGGGGGGATCAGCCCCAGCATTTT
cdr3_aa: CASSRTGGDQPQHF
d_call: TRBD1
j_call: TRBJ1-5
v_call: TRBV19
clone_size: many

cdr3_nt: TGTGCCAGCAGTGGGCCGACTAGAACCTACAATGAGCAGTTCTTC
cdr3_aa: CASSGPTRTYNEQFF
d_call: .
j_call: TRBJ2-1
v_call: TRBV25-1
clone_size: .

cdr3_nt: TGTGCCAGCAGCCGGACAGGGGGCTGGGAGACCCAGTACTTC
cdr3_aa: CASSRTGGWETQYF
d_call: TRBD1
j_call: TRBJ2-5
v_call: TRBV11-2
clone_size: .

cdr3_nt: TGTGCCAGTAGTATGGAGTGGTTCGGGGGGAATGAGCAGTTCTTC
cdr3_aa: CASSMEWFGGNEQFF
d_call: TRBD2
j_call: TRBJ2-1
v_call: TRBV19
clone_size: .

cdr3_nt: TGTGCCAGCAGTCCCGGGACAGGGGTCTACAATGAGCAGTTCTTC
cdr3_aa: CASSPGTGVYNEQFF
d_call: TRBD1
j_call: TRBJ2-1
v_call: TRBV2
clone_size: many

cdr3_nt: TGCAGCGTTGTCAGGGACACTGAAGCTTTCTTT
cdr3_aa: CSVVRDTEAFF
d_call: .
j_call: TRBJ1-1
v_call: TRBV29-1
clone_size: medium-sized

cdr3_nt: TGTGCCAGCAGCACTCCGACAGCCTATGGCTACACCTTC
cdr3_aa: CASSTPTAYGYTF
d_call: .
j_call: TRBJ1-2
v_call: TRBV3-1
clone_size: many

cdr3_nt: TGTGCCAGCAGTTTTGGCGGACGCACAGATACGCAGTATTTT
cdr3_aa: CASSFGGRTDTQYF
d_call: .
j_call: TRBJ2-3
v_call: TRBV12-3/TRBV12-4
clone_size: .

cdr3_nt: TGTGCCAGCAGCGGCCCGGACCTGAACACTGAAGCTTTCTTT
cdr3_aa: CASSGPDLNTEAFF
d_call: .
j_call: TRBJ1-1
v_call: TRBV9
clone_size: many

cdr3_nt: TGTGCCAGTAGTATGACAGAGGTTAATGAAAAACTGTTTTTT
cdr3_aa: CASSMTEVNEKLFF
d_call: .
j_call: TRBJ1-4
v_call: TRBV19
clone_size: .